Following are 13 T cell receptor beta chains from one sample sequenced in a study of T cell repertoires in cytomegalovirus infection. TCRdb used MiXCR to reprocess the reads, holding one entry per CDR3 protein. The sample carries around 100,000 distinct CDR3 sequences, about 15% recorded once. Material for sequencing was PBMCs. The receptors here all came from a human donor in good health (CMV status not recorded). Some clones in this sample may be carry-over from other donors' samples.

The CDR3 loop is CSAASGVTGELFF. Written as DNA, the CDR3 is TGCAGTGCTGCTAGCGGGGTTACCGGGGAGCTGTTTTTT. The rearrangement uses TRBV20-1 and TRBJ2-2, with 9 nucleotides matching TRBD2. V shed 5 bases and J 5 bases; nucleotides not matched to a gene: 3. Germline-derived CDR1 and CDR2 are DFQATT and SNEGSKA (reference sequence). The CDR3 sequence is 13 residues long.

This clonotype has ten or more counts. The rearrangement joins TRBV7-2 to TRBJ1-5; D remains unclear. V was trimmed by 3 bases and J by 3 bases, leaving 12 bases between them. The length of the CDR3 is 15 residues. The germline CDR1 and CDR2 sequences are SGHTA and FQGNSA. The CDR3 protein is CASSFSRANNQPQHF. CDR3 coding DNA: TGTGCCAGCAGCTTCTCTCGGGCTAACAATCAGCCCCAGCATTTT.

For this clonotype: One junction end does not reproduce the germline sequence, and a read error may be involved. The chain employs TRBV7-4 and TRBJ2-3; D gene unclear. The CDR3 loop spans 15 amino acids. In germline, CDR1 is SGHVT, CDR2 SQSDAQ. CDR3 DNA: TGTACCAGCAGCCCCATCAGGTTTTCGGCAGATACGCAGTATTTT. It translates to CTSSPIRFSADTQYF.

This clonotype has ten or more counts. V gene TRBV7-2 combines with J gene TRBJ2-7, with 9 positions matching TRBD1. Looked up from germline, CDR1 is SGHTA and CDR2 is FQGNSA. The CDR3 is made up of 13 amino acids. J lost 4 bases, V lost 4 bases, and 2 bases had no gene match. The CDR3, as DNA: TGTGCCAGCAGCTCCGGGACAGGGTACGAGCAGTACTTC. It is translated as CASSSGTGYEQYF.

Only a few counts were recorded for this clonotype. V and J are TRBV12-3 or TRBV12-4 and TRBJ2-6; D is possibly TRBD2 (5 bases). The CDR3 runs 15 residues. V was clipped by 5 bases and J by 3 bases, with 11 bases between them. As DNA, the CDR3 is TGTGCCAGCAGTGGAGGCAAGATTGGGGCCAACGTCCTGACTTTC. Translating gives CASSGGKIGANVLTF.

This clonotype came up many times. The chain couples TRBV6-5 to TRBJ1-5; D is unclear. CDR1 and CDR2 from the germline V gene are MNHEY and SVGAGI. V was trimmed by 0 bases and J by 5 bases, leaving 5 bases between them. This CDR3 is built from 13 residues. The CDR3 DNA follows: TGTGCCAGCAGTTACTCTCGGGATCAGCCCCAGCATTTT. Protein: CASSYSRDQPQHF.

This chain connects TRBV29-1 to TRBJ2-3; the D gene is possibly TRBD1 (6 bases). Germline V lookup: CDR1 SQVTM, CDR2 ANQGSEA. The CDR3 totals 13 residues. V was trimmed by 5 bases and J by 0 bases, leaving 9 bases between them. CDR3 region: CSVFGQSTDTQYF. As DNA, the CDR3 is TGCAGCGTTTTTGGACAGAGCACAGATACGCAGTATTTT.

Many counts were recorded for this clonotype. This chain uses TRBV7-2 with TRBJ2-2, with D perhaps TRBD2 (5 bases). The V gene's germline CDR1 is SGHTA and CDR2 FQGNSA. The CDR3 extends over 14 amino acids. V lost 5 bases and J 2 bases, leaving 9 bases between the germline ends. The CDR3 here is CASSPGLNTGELFF. CDR3 in DNA: TGTGCCAGCAGCCCCGGACTTAACACCGGGGAGCTGTTTTTT. Using reference TRBV7-2 and TRBJ2-2 for the parts outside the CDR3, the full variable domain is GAGVSQSPSNKVTEKGKDVELRCDPISGHTALYWYRQSLGQGLEFLIYFQGNSAPDKSGLPSDRFSAERTGGSVSTLTIQRTQQEDSAVYLCASSPGLNTGELFFGEGSRLTVL.

Only a few counts were recorded for this clonotype. The CDR3 bases are TGTGCCGGTGGAGGACAGGGCGGGGCGGGGGAGCTGTTTTTT. Translating it yields CAGGGQGGAGELFF. The chain combines TRBV28 with TRBJ2-2, with 8 bases lining up with TRBD1. The CDR3 spans 14 residues. V was pared by 11 bases and J by 8 bases, with 13 bases of the junction left unmatched. Germline CDR1 is MDHEN and CDR2 is SYDVKM.

This clonotype was found many times. The rearrangement uses TRBV7-2 and TRBJ1-1; D is unclear. The V and J ends lost 0 bases and 11 bases respectively, with 13 bases between them. Germline V gene data show CDR1 as SGHTA and CDR2 as FQGNSA. The CDR3 totals 13 residues. The CDR3 nucleotides are TGTGCCAGCAGCTTAGCCAGCCCAGATCTCGCTTTCTTT. Protein sequence: CASSLASPDLAFF. The complete variable domain, with remaining parts taken from reference TRBV7-2 and TRBJ1-1, reads GAGVSQSPSNKVTEKGKDVELRCDPISGHTALYWYRQSLGQGLEFLIYFQGNSAPDKSGLPSDRFSAERTGGSVSTLTIQRTQQEDSAVYLCASSLASPDLAFFGQGTRLTVV.

Many counts were recorded for this clonotype. The chain recombines TRBV7-2 with TRBJ2-5; unclear D gene. From germline, CDR1 is SGHTA and CDR2 FQGNSA. The CDR3 sequence is 13 residues long. V shed 0 bases and J shed 5 bases, with 7 bases lying between them. The CDR3 DNA reads as TGTGCCAGCAGCTTAGCTCCTAGGGAGACCCAGTACTTC. Its protein is CASSLAPRETQYF.

The table lists this clonotype with many counts. The rearrangement uses TRBV4-3 and TRBJ2-7; D is perhaps TRBD1 (6 bases). CDR3 length equals 13 residues. V gave up 0 bases and J gave up 3 bases, with 6 bases separating them. Germline V lookup: CDR1 LGHNA, CDR2 YSLEER. The CDR3 region is CASSQEGGYEQYF. In nucleotides, the CDR3 is TGCGCCAGCAGCCAAGAAGGGGGCTACGAGCAGTACTTC.

The sample holds many counts of this clonotype. The V and J genes are TRBV15 and TRBJ1-5; 7 nucleotides agree with TRBD1. The CDR3 covers 13 residues. Germline loops: CDR1 LNHNV, CDR2 YYDKDF (reference sequence). J lost 6 bases, V lost 5 bases, and 4 bases had no gene match. The CDR3 coding sequence is TGTGCCACCAGCCAGGGGGGGCGTCAGCCCCAGCATTTT. Translated, it gives CATSQGGRQPQHF.